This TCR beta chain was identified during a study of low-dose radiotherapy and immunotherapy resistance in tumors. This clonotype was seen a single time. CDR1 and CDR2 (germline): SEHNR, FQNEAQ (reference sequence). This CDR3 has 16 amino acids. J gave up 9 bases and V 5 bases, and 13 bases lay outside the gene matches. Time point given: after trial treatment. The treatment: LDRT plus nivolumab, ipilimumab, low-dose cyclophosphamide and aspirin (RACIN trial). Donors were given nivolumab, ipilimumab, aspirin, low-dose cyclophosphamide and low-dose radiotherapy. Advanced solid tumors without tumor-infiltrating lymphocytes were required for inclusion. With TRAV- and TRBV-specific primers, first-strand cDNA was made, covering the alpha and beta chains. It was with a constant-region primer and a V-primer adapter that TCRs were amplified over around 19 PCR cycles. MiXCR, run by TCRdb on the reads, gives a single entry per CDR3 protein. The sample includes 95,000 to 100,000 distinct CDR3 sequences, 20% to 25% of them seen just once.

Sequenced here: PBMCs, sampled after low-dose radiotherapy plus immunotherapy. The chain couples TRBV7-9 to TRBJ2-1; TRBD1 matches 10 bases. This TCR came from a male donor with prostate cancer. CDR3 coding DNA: TGTGCCAGCAGCCAAGCCCGGACAGGGGGGTACGGTGAGCAGTTCTTC. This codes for CASSQARTGGYGEQFF.